A single sample gave rise to the 27 T cell receptor beta chains below, sequenced in a study of breast tumors, draining lymph nodes, adjacent tissues. MiXCR was run by TCRdb on the multiplex PCR reads, yielding one entry per CDR3 protein. Of 150,000 to 200,000 distinct CDR3 sequences listed, 25% to 40% are singletons. Samples came from axillary lymph nodes draining the breast cancer. The specimen sequenced was axillary lymph node tissue. All receptors come from a female donor with breast cancer. Some clones in this sample may be carry-over from other donors' samples.

Details on this clonotype: Given the absence of the conserved phenylalanine or tryptophan at the CDR3 end, a read error is likely. The DNA is left out, because the CDR3 cannot be placed on it with certainty; the CDR3 is given as TCRdb lists it. The chain employs TRBV9 and TRBJ2-6. From its first to its last residue, the CDR3 has 9 amino acids. Germline V gives CDR1 SGDLS, CDR2 YYNGEE. The chain's CDR3 is CASSVSLAI.

This clonotype was recorded at least ten times. The rearrangement links TRBV20-1 to TRBJ1-5, with D hard to call. V lost 5 bases, J lost 4 bases, and 9 bases lay in between. The CDR3 spans 12 residues. The V gene's germline CDR1 is DFQATT and CDR2 SNEGSKA (reference sequence). DNA for the CDR3: TGCAGTGCTCACGGGAGGAATCAGCCCCAGCATTTT. Its protein product is CSAHGRNQPQHF.

This clonotype has a count of ten or more. The CDR3 DNA reads TGTGCCAGCAGCTCACGGCTAGCGGGGGGGGGCGAGCAGTACTTC. Translated: CASSSRLAGGGEQYF. V usage is TRBV7-9 and J usage is TRBJ2-7; 12 nucleotides align to TRBD2. V trimming: 4 bases; J trimming: 6 bases; junction bases outside the gene matches: 7. The germline V gene has CDR1 SEHNR and CDR2 FQNEAQ (reference sequence). The CDR3 is 15 residues long.

In this sample, this clonotype turned up many times. CDR3 DNA: TGTGCCAGCTCAGCCGGGACAGGGGTCCGCTCGGGCTACACCTTC. This translates into CASSAGTGVRSGYTF. This chain links TRBV18 with TRBJ1-2; 10 bases match TRBD1. Germline-derived CDR1 and CDR2 are KGHSH and LQKENI. This CDR3 contains 15 residues. Unmatched junction bases numbered 11, after V lost 5 bases and J lost 8 bases.

V gene TRBV11-1 combines with J gene TRBJ1-5; 9 bases are shared with TRBD1. This CDR3 has 15 residues. The germline gives CDR1 SGHAT, CDR2 FQDESV (reference sequence). J was trimmed by 0 bases and V by 5 bases; bases with no gene match: 2. CDR3 in amino acids: CASSLGQGSNQPQHF. As DNA, the CDR3 is TGTGCCAGCAGCCTGGGACAGGGTAGCAATCAGCCCCAGCATTTT.

The V and J genes are TRBV29-1 and TRBJ1-1; 7 positions match TRBD1. The CDR3 extends over 13 amino acids. Germline CDR1 and CDR2: SQVTM and ANQGSEA. The V and J ends lost 3 bases and 7 bases, in that order; junction bases with no gene match: 8. The CDR3 sequence is CSVDRRGDGEAFF. CDR3 nucleotides: TGCAGCGTTGACCGCAGGGGGGATGGTGAAGCTTTCTTT.

This clonotype has a count of ten or more. The chain joins TRBV6-5 to TRBJ1-2, with 9 bases lining up with TRBD1. Germline CDR1 reads MNHEY; CDR2 reads SVGAGI. V lost 2 bases and J lost 4; bases outside the gene matches: 5. The CDR3 runs to 15 residues. CDR3 region: CASSYVTGGGYGYTF. The CDR3 DNA sequence: TGTGCCAGCAGTTACGTAACAGGGGGCGGCTATGGCTACACCTTC.

This clonotype came up many times. V is TRBV7-6 and J is TRBJ2-7; a possible D gene is TRBD2 (5 bases). From germline, CDR1 is SGHVS and CDR2 FNYEAQ. The CDR3 consists of 15 residues. V dropped 1 base and J dropped 2 bases, with 12 bases sitting between them. In DNA form, the CDR3 reads TGTGCCAGCAGCTTAGGCGGGCAGCTCCCCTACGAGCAGTACTTC. Protein product: CASSLGGQLPYEQYF.

This clonotype was observed at least ten times. V usage is TRBV5-8 and J usage is TRBJ1-2; the D is unclear. The germline gives CDR1 SGHTS, CDR2 YDEGEE. There are 14 residues in the CDR3. V lost 0 bases and J lost 2, with 8 bases in between. The CDR3 sequence: CASSLGGENYGYTF. DNA for the CDR3: TGTGCCAGCAGCTTGGGTGGCGAGAACTATGGCTACACCTTC.

On this clonotype: Compared with germline, one end of the junction differs, possibly owing to a read error. The chain couples TRBV4-1 to TRBJ1-6; no clear D gene. This CDR3 comprises 16 residues. The germline V gene encodes CDR1 MGHRA and CDR2 YSYEKL. DNA for the CDR3: TGTGCCAGCAGCCAAGGCCCCACCACTGGTAATTCACCCCTCCACTTT. As protein: CASSQGPTTGNSPLHF.

V gene TRBV28 combines with J gene TRBJ1-1; 7 bases line up with TRBD1. This CDR3 contains 15 residues. Germline V gives CDR1 MDHEN, CDR2 SYDVKM. Germline trimming cut 5 bases from V and 0 bases from J; bases unmatched to any gene: 6. The CDR3 reads CASSHRGNMNTEAFF. The DNA for the CDR3 is TGTGCCAGCAGTCACAGGGGAAACATGAACACTGAAGCTTTCTTT.

This clonotype has at least ten counts. The gene calls are TRBV24-1 and TRBJ2-3, with D tentatively TRBD1 or TRBD2 (5 bases each). V lost 3 bases and J lost 3, with 12 bases in between. Germline lookup yields CDR1 KGHDR and CDR2 SFDVKD. The length of the CDR3 is 15 residues. DNA of the CDR3: TGTGCCACCAGTGATAATCCGGGACGGACAGATACGCAGTATTTT. Its translation: CATSDNPGRTDTQYF.

The sample holds a few counts of this clonotype. It may be a read error: a sequence one base away is much more abundant. V gene TRBV5-4 combines with J gene TRBJ2-7, with 7 bases that match TRBD1. Germline V gene data show CDR1 as SGHNT and CDR2 as YYREEE (reference sequence). The CDR3 loop spans 14 amino acids. V trimming: 4 bases; J trimming: 5 bases; junction bases outside the gene matches: 9. CDR3 sequence: CASSAEGARNEQYF. The CDR3 DNA is TGTGCCAGCAGCGCCGAGGGGGCTCGCAACGAGCAGTACTTC. The complete variable domain, with remaining parts taken from reference TRBV5-4 and TRBJ2-7, reads ETGVTQSPTHLIKTRGQQVTLRCSSQSGHNTVSWYQQALGQGPQFIFQYYREEENGRGNFPPRFSGLQFPNYSSELNVNALELDDSALYLCASSAEGARNEQYFGPGTRLTVT.

The rearrangement uses TRBV7-2 and TRBJ1-6, with D unresolved. V was trimmed by 1 base and J by 1 base, leaving 5 bases between them. Germline lookup yields CDR1 SGHTA and CDR2 FQGNSA. This CDR3 has 15 residues. CDR3 DNA: TGTGCCAGCAGCTTAGGTTGGTCCTATAATTCACCCCTCCACTTT. Its translation is CASSLGWSYNSPLHF. The complete variable domain, with remaining parts taken from reference TRBV7-2 and TRBJ1-6, reads GAGVSQSPSNKVTEKGKDVELRCDPISGHTALYWYRQSLGQGLEFLIYFQGNSAPDKSGLPSDRFSAERTGGSVSTLTIQRTQQEDSAVYLCASSLGWSYNSPLHFGNGTRLTVT.

This clonotype was recorded only once. No conserved phenylalanine or tryptophan is present at the end of the CDR3, so a read error is the likely explanation. The chain joins TRBV5-5 to TRBJ2-3; no clear D. The CDR3 is 14 residues long. The V gene lost 3 bases and the J gene lost 4 bases, with 12 bases spanning the gap. Germline loops: CDR1 SGHKS, CDR2 YYEKEE (reference sequence). The DNA of the CDR3 is TGTGCCAGCAGCTACCTGCCCAACGCAGATACGCAGTATCTT. Its protein is CASSYLPNADTQYL.

This clonotype appeared a single time. With a much larger clone just one base away, this may be a read error. The chain couples TRBV19 to TRBJ1-5; 8 nucleotides line up with TRBD1. After removal of 6 bases from V and 0 bases from J, the junction contained 7 bases not matched to a gene. Germline CDR1 is LNHDA and CDR2 is SQIVND (reference sequence). This CDR3 spans 16 amino acids. CDR3 coding DNA: TGTGCCAGTAGCGACAGGGGCTCCGTTAGCAATCAGCCCCAGCATTTT. Translated, it gives CASSDRGSVSNQPQHF.

Of note for this clonotype: This clone may be a read error of a much larger clone one base away. Because it lacks the conserved phenylalanine or tryptophan at the end, this CDR3 is likely a read error. CDR3 in amino acids: CASSVYMDTQYL. The CDR3 DNA is TGTGCCAGCAGTGTATACATGGATACGCAGTATTTA. The V gene is TRBV28, the J gene TRBJ2-3; D gene ambiguous. The CDR3 runs 12 residues. V shed 5 bases and J shed 6 bases, with 9 bases lying between them. Germline CDR1 MDHEN, CDR2 SYDVKM.

The chain joins TRBV2 to TRBJ2-3; TRBD2 agrees at 15 bases. Trimming removed 5 bases from V and 5 bases from J; junction bases left unmatched: 8. In germline, CDR1 is SNHLY, CDR2 FYNNEI. The length of the CDR3 is 17 residues. The CDR3 nucleotides read TGTGCCAGCAGTAAAAGGACTAGCGGGGGGGAGGTAGATACGCAGTATTTT. Amino acids: CASSKRTSGGEVDTQYF.

The chain has TRBV30 and TRBJ2-7, with a possible D match to TRBD2 (5 bases). Trimming left V 1 base short and J 8 bases short, with 12 bases between. Germline V gives CDR1 GTSNPN, CDR2 SVGIG (reference sequence). This CDR3 is 12 amino acids long. The CDR3 reads CAWSGGEYKQYF. CDR3 sequence (DNA): TGTGCCTGGAGTGGTGGGGAGTACAAGCAGTACTTC.

This clonotype turned up a few times. The rearrangement uses TRBV28 and TRBJ2-1; weak D call: TRBD2 (6 bases). The V end was cut by 3 bases, the J end by 4 bases, with 16 bases between. Germline lookup yields CDR1 MDHEN and CDR2 SYDVKM. This CDR3 has 16 amino acids. CDR3 amino acids: CASSFRGGTRYNEQFF. The CDR3, as DNA: TGTGCCAGCAGTTTCAGAGGCGGGACTCGTTACAATGAGCAGTTCTTC.

At least ten counts were recorded for this clonotype. V usage is TRBV3-1 and J usage is TRBJ1-2; D may be TRBD1 (6 bases). This CDR3 is built from 15 residues. The ends were cut back, 3 bases at V and 5 bases at J, with 16 bases in the middle. In germline, CDR1 is LGHDT, CDR2 YNNKEL (reference sequence). CDR3 bases: TGTGCCAGCAGCCATAATCCCACAGGGACTTATGGCTACACCTTC. This encodes CASSHNPTGTYGYTF.

The gene calls are TRBV30 and TRBJ1-6; D gene uncertain. This CDR3 spans 14 amino acids. Trimming took off 7 bases at V and 0 bases at J, with 10 bases between the two ends. CDR1 GTSNPN and CDR2 SVGIG come from the germline V gene (reference sequence). CDR3 DNA sequence: TGTGCCTTAGCGGAGAGCTCCTATAATTCACCCCTCCACTTT. Protein: CALAESSYNSPLHF.

This clonotype was seen ten or more times. The chain combines TRBV9 with TRBJ2-5, with 10 bases aligning to TRBD1. The CDR3 runs 15 residues. CDR1 and CDR2 from the germline V gene are SGDLS and YYNGEE. Trimming cost V 2 bases and J 5 bases; bases outside gene matches: 6. The CDR3 sequence is CASSVETGGGETQYF. Here the CDR3 DNA reads TGTGCCAGCAGCGTGGAGACAGGGGGCGGGGAGACCCAGTACTTC.

Remarks on this clonotype: At one boundary the junction diverges from the germline segment, which might be a read error. The chain recombines TRBV9 with TRBJ1-6; D gene unclear. Germline assignment: CDR1 SGDLS and CDR2 YYNGEE. This CDR3 contains 13 residues. DNA for the CDR3: TGCGCCAGCGGCGTAGTAGGTCGATCACCCCTCCACTTT. This gives the protein CASGVVGRSPLHF.

This clonotype was observed at least ten times. The chain uses TRBV30 and TRBJ1-2, with D maybe TRBD1 (5 bases). CDR1 GTSNPN and CDR2 SVGIG come from the germline V gene (reference sequence). V lost 1 base to trimming and J lost 4 bases, with 7 bases between them. The CDR3 runs 12 residues. The CDR3 bases are TGTGCCTGGAGTGGGGACCGCTATGGCTACACCTTC. Amino acids: CAWSGDRYGYTF.

This clonotype was recorded many times. The CDR3 loop is CASKRGELAYEQYF. CDR3 coding DNA: TGCGCCAGCAAAAGGGGGGAACTTGCCTACGAGCAGTACTTC. V gene TRBV5-1 combines with J gene TRBJ2-7; D possibly uses TRBD1 or TRBD2 (6 bases each). Trimming left V 6 bases short and J 2 bases short, with 15 bases between. Germline CDR1 and CDR2: SGHRS and YFSETQ. This CDR3 region has 14 residues.

The table lists this clonotype with many counts. The rearrangement links TRBV20-1 to TRBJ1-2; 7 nucleotides align to TRBD1. J was trimmed by 4 bases and V by 5 bases; bases with no gene match: 7. The germline V gene encodes CDR1 DFQATT and CDR2 SNEGSKA (reference sequence). CDR3 length: 13 residues. This CDR3 is CSAYLRGFYGYTF. CDR3 DNA sequence: TGCAGTGCTTACCTCAGGGGGTTCTATGGCTACACCTTC.